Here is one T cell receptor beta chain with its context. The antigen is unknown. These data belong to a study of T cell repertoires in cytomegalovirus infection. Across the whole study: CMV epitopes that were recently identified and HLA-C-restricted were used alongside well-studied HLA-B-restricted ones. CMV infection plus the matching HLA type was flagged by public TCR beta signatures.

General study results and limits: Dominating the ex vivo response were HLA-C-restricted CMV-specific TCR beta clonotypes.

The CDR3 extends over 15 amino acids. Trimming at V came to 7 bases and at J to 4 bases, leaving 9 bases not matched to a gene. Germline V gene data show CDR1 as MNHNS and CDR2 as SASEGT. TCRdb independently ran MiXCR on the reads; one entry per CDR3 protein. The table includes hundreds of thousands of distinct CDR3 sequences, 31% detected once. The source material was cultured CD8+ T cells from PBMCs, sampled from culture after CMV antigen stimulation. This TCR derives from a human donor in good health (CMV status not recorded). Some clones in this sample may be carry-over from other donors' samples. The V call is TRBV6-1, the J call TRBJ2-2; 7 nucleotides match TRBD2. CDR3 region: CASTRTRRGTGELFF. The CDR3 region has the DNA TGTGCCAGCACCCGGACTAGGAGGGGCACCGGGGAGCTGTTTTTT.